The T cell receptor (beta chain) described here comes from a study of T cell repertoires in cytomegalovirus infection (dated by TCRdb to about 2019). About the full investigation: The HLA type of each donor mattered for the analysis, because public TCR beta signatures pointed to carriage of CMV infection along with the matching HLA type.

A word on this clonotype: The antigen it recognizes is unknown. This may stem from a read error, because a much larger clone lies one nucleotide away.

On the study overall, not on this receptor specifically: The ex vivo response was dominated by HLA-C-restricted CMV-specific TCR beta clonotypes, which also provided the single most frequent clonotype in two of eight donors. Cumulative frequency of public TCR beta family members discriminated carriers of CMV infection plus the relevant HLA type in this cohort and an independent approximately 400-donor cohort.

The sequencer was an Illumina HiSeq 1500. The public sequencing data were trimmed at Q25 with fastp and processed into clonotypes with MiXCR by TCRdb, which kept only in-frame beta chains. When rows share a CDR3 protein, they turn into one entry using the most common DNA and genes. This sample is represented by 57,000 or so distinct CDR3 sequences; 33% of them were singletons. About two thirds of the sample comes from the top ten. The germline V gene gives CDR1 as SGHTA and CDR2 as FQGNSA. The CDR3 contains 13 residues, cysteine and phenylalanine counted. CDR3 DNA only is kept here, 39 bases in frame from base 1.

The sample comprised PBMCs, sequenced either directly or after in vitro stimulation (not recorded which). The sequence joins TRBV7-2 to TRBJ2-5; 7 of the junction bases match TRBD2. The receptor's source is a human donor in good health (CMV status not recorded). Some clones in this sample may be carry-over from other donors' samples. The CDR3 has the sequence CSSSLAGSETQYF. The DNA sequence is as follows: TGTTCCAGCAGCTTAGCGGGTAGCGAGACCCAGTACTTC.